This T cell receptor (beta chain) was sequenced in a study of tumor-infiltrating lymphocytes in primary liver carcinoma. Investigators took RNA and DNA out together from 20-30 mg of unsorted bulk tissue. CDR1 and CDR2 (germline): SGHAT, FQDESV (reference sequence). The V and J ends lost 5 bases and 6 bases respectively, with 20 bases between them. This CDR3 spans 15 amino acids. Starting from approximately 0.45 ug of total RNA, TCR beta cDNA was produced with a primer in the constant region. Slightly modified ARM-PCR, run as three nested multiplex PCR rounds, produced the TCR beta libraries. A C-beta reverse primer was combined with TRBV1-TRBV30 forward primers in the first two PCR rounds, and each round had roughly 9 cycles. One entry per CDR3 protein results from TCRdb running MiXCR on the multiplex PCR reads. Of more than 85,000 distinct CDR3 sequences in the sample, about four fifths were seen once.

The sample consisted of liver tumor tissue from sampling region 3. Subset denoted: tumor region T3, left-lateral pole. The clonotype comes from a man aged 40-49 years with primary liver carcinoma and hepatitis B virus infection. The V call is TRBV11-1, the J call TRBJ2-7, with D tentatively TRBD2 (6 bases). The CDR3 loop reads CASSPRIAGLREQYF. CDR3 nucleotide sequence: TGTGCCAGCAGCCCTCGGATAGCAGGACTACGCGAGCAGTACTTC.